This T cell receptor beta chain was retrieved from a study of T cells after yellow fever vaccination. 5'RACE template switching added a universal primer site and UMIs to TCR cDNA. TCRdb independently ran MiXCR on the 5' RACE reads; one entry per CDR3 protein. The sample consists of approximately 150,000 distinct CDR3 sequences, roughly 8% of them appearing once. This clonotype was seen repeatedly, ten times or more. What it binds is not known. V dropped 5 bases and J dropped 0 bases, with 13 bases sitting between them. The CDR3 covers 15 residues. CDR1 and CDR2 from the germline V gene are DFQATT and SNEGSKA (reference sequence). Broader study findings: After the booster, roughly 96% of CD4 and 88% of CD8 primary-response clones were re-detected. Researchers report a weaker secondary response that nonetheless peaked faster, day 5 versus 15.

This sequence joins TRBV20-1 and TRBJ2-2; D possibly corresponds to TRBD2 (5 bases). This TCR derives from a man younger than 45 who received the YFV17D yellow fever vaccine. Specimen: CD4+ T cells sorted from PBMCs, collected 5 days after the yellow fever booster vaccination. The CDR3 nucleotides read TGCAGTGCTCGACCGTGGAGGTCGAACACCGGGGAGCTGTTTTTT. Translated, it gives CSARPWRSNTGELFF.